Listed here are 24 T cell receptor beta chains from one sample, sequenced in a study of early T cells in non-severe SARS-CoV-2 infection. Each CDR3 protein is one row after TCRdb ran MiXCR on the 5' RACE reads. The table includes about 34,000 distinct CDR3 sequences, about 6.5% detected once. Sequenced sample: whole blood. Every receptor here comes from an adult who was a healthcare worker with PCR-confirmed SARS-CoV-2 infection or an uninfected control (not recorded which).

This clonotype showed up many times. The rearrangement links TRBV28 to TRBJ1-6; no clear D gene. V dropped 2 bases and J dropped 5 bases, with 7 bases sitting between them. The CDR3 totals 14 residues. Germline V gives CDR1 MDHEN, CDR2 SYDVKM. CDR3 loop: CASSLLGNNSPLHF. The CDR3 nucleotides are TGTGCCAGCAGTTTACTAGGGAATAATTCACCCCTCCACTTT.

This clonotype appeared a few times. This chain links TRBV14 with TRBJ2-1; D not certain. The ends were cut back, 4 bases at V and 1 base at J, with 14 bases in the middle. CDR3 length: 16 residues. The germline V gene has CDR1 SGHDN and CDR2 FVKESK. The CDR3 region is CASSRPGAFSYNEQFF. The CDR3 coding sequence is TGTGCCAGCAGCCGCCCTGGCGCTTTTTCCTACAATGAGCAGTTCTTC. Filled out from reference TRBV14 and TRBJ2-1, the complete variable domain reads EAGVTQFPSHSVIEKGQTVTLRCDPISGHDNLYWYRRVMGKEIKFLLHFVKESKQDESGMPNNRFLAERTGGTYSTLKVQPAELEDSGVYFCASSRPGAFSYNEQFFGPGTRLTVL.

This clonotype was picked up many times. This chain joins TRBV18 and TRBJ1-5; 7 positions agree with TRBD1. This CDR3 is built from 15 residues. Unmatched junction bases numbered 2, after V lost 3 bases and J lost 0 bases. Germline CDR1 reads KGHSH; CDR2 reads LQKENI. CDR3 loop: CASSPGTVSNQPQHF. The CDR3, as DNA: TGTGCCAGCTCACCCGGGACAGTTAGCAATCAGCCCCAGCATTTT.

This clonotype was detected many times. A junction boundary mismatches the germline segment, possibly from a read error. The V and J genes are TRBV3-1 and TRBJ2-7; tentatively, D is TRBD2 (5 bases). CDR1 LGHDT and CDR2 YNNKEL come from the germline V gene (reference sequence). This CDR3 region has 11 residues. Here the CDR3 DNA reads TGTGCCAGCCGCCAGAGCGGCGAGCAGTACTTC. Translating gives CASRQSGEQYF.

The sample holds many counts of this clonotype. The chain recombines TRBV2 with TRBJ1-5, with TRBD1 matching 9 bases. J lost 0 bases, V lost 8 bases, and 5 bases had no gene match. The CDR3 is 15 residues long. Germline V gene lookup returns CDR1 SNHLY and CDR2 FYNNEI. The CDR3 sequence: CASAGTGSSNQPQHF. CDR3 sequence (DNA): TGTGCCAGCGCCGGGACAGGGTCTAGCAATCAGCCCCAGCATTTT.

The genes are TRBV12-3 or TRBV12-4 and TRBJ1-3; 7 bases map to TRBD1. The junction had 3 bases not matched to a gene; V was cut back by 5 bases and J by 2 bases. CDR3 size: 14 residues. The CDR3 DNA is TGTGCCAGCAGTACGACAGGGACTGGAAACACCATATATTTT. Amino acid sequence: CASSTTGTGNTIYF.

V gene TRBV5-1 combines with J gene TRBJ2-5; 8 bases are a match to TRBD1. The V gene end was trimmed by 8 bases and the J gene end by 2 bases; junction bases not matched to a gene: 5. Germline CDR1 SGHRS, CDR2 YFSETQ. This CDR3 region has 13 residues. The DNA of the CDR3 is TGCGCCAGTTGGGACAGGTTTCAAGAGACCCAGTACTTC. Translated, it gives CASWDRFQETQYF.

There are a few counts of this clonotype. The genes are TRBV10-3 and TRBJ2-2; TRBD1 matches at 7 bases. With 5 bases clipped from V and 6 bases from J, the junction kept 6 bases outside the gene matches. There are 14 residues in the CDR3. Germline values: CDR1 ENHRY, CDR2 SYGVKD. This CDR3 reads CAISRTGSSGELFF. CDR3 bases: TGTGCCATCAGTCGGACAGGATCGTCCGGGGAGCTGTTTTTT.

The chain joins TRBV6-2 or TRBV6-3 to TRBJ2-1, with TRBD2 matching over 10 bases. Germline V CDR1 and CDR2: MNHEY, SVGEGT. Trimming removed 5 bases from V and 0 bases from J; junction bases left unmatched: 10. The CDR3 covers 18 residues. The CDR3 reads CASSTHSGGPSSYNEQFF. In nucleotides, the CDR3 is TGTGCCAGCAGTACCCATAGCGGGGGGCCGAGCTCCTACAATGAGCAGTTCTTC.

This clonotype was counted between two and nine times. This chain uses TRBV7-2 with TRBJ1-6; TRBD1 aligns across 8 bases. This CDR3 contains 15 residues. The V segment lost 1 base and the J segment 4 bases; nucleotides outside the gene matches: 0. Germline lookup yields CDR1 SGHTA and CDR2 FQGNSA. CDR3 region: CASSLGQGYNSPLHF. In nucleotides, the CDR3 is TGTGCCAGCAGCTTAGGACAGGGGTATAATTCACCCCTCCACTTT.

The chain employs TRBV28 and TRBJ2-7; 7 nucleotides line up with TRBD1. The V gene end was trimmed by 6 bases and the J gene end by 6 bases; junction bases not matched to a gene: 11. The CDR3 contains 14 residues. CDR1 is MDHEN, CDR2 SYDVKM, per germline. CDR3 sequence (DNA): TGTGCCAGCAGGTTAGGGGGACAGCCTGGCGAGCAGTACTTC. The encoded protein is CASRLGGQPGEQYF.

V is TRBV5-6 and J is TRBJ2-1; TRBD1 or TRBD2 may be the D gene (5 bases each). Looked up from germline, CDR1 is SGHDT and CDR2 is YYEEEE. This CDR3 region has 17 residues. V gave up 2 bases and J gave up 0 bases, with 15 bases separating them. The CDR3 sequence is CASSFRSGTVSYNEQFF. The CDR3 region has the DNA TGTGCCAGCAGCTTCAGGTCCGGGACGGTCTCCTACAATGAGCAGTTCTTC. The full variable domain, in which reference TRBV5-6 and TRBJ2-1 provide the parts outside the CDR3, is DAGVTQSPTHLIKTRGQQVTLRCSPKSGHDTVSWYQQALGQGPQFIFQYYEEEERQRGNFPDRFSGHQFPNYSSELNVNALLLGDSALYLCASSFRSGTVSYNEQFFGPGTRLTVL.

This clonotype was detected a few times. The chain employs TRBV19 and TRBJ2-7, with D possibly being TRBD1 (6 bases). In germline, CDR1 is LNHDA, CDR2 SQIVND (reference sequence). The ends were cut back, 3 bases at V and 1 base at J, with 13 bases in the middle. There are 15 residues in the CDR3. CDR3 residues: CASSISGQPSYEQYF. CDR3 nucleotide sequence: TGTGCCAGTAGTATTTCCGGACAGCCATCCTACGAGCAGTACTTC.

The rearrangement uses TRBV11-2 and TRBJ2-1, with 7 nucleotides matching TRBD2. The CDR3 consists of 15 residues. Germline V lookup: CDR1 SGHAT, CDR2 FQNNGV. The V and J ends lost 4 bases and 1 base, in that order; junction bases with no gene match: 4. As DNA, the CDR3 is TGTGCCAGCAGCTCAGACGGGGGGTCCTACAATGAGCAGTTCTTC. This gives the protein CASSSDGGSYNEQFF.

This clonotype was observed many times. The CDR3 bases are TGTGCCAGCGGGGGAAATGAGCAGTTCTTC. As protein: CASGGNEQFF. The chain links TRBV6-2 or TRBV6-3 to TRBJ2-1, with D possibly being TRBD1 or TRBD2 (5 bases each). The ends were cut back, 8 bases at V and 7 bases at J, with 6 bases in the middle. The CDR3 is made up of 10 amino acids. In germline, CDR1 is MNHEY, CDR2 SVGEGT.

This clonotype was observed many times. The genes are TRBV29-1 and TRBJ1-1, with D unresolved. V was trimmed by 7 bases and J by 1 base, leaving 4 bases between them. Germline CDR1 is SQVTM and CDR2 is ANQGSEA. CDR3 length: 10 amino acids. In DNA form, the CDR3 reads TGCAGCGCGTCGAACACTGAAGCTTTCTTT. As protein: CSASNTEAFF.

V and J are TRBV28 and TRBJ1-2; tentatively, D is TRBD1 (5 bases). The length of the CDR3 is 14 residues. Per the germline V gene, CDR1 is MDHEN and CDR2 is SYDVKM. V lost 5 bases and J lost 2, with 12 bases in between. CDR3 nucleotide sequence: TGTGCCAGCAGTCCGCAGGGTCCCAACTATGGCTACACCTTC. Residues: CASSPQGPNYGYTF.

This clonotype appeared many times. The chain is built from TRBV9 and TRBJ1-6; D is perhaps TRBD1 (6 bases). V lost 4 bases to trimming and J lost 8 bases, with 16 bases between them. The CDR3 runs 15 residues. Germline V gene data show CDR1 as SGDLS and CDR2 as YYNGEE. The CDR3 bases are TGTGCCAGCAGCCCCGTTGGGGGGGCCTATTCACCCCTCCACTTT. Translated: CASSPVGGAYSPLHF. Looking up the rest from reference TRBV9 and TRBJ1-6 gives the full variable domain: DSGVTQTPKHLITATGQRVTLRCSPRSGDLSVYWYQQSLDQGLQFLIQYYNGEERAKGNILERFSAQQFPDLHSELNLSSLELGDSALYFCASSPVGGAYSPLHFGNGTRLTVT.

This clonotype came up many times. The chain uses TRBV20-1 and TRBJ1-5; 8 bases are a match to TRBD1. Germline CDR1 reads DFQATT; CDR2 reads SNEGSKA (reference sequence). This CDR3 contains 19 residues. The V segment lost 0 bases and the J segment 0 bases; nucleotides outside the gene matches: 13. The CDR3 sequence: CSARDQGARSGRSNQPQHF. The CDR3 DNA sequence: TGCAGTGCTAGAGATCAGGGGGCTAGGAGTGGGCGTAGCAATCAGCCCCAGCATTTT.

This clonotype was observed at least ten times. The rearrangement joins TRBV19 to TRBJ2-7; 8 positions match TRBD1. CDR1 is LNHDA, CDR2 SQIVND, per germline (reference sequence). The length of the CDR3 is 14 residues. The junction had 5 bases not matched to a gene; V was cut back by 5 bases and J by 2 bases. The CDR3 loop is CASSLGTGPYEQYF. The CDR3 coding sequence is TGTGCCAGTAGTCTCGGGACAGGACCCTACGAGCAGTACTTC.

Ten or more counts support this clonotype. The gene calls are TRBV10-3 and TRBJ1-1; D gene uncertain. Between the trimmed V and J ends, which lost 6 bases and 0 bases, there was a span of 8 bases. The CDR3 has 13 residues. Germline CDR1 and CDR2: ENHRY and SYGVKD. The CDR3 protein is CAIRRVMNTEAFF. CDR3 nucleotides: TGTGCCATCAGGAGGGTCATGAACACTGAAGCTTTCTTT.

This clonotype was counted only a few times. CDR3 sequence (DNA): TGTGCCAGCAGCCCCGGGACAGGGATGAACACTGAAGCTTTCTTT. It specifies CASSPGTGMNTEAFF. The chain employs TRBV3-1 and TRBJ1-1, with 9 nucleotides matching TRBD1. V gave up 4 bases and J gave up 0 bases; unmatched junction bases: 3. The CDR3 is made up of 15 amino acids. The germline V gene encodes CDR1 LGHDT and CDR2 YNNKEL (reference sequence).

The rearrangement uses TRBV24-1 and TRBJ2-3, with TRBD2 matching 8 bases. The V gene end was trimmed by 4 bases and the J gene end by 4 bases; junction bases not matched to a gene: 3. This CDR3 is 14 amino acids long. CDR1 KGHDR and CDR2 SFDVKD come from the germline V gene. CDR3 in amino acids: CATSERGLADTQYF. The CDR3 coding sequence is TGTGCCACCAGTGAGCGGGGACTAGCAGATACGCAGTATTTT.

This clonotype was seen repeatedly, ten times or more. The CDR3 DNA follows: TGTGCCAGCAGTACTCGACCTTCGGAACAAGAGAGTGGGACCCAGTACTTC. Its protein is CASSTRPSEQESGTQYF. The J gene is TRBJ2-5, the V gene TRBV6-5; D remains unclear. Trimming removed 5 bases at V and 7 bases at J, with 26 bases between. This CDR3 comprises 17 residues. Germline CDR1 MNHEY, CDR2 SVGAGI.